The 11 T cell receptor beta chains below come from one sample, sequenced in a study of blood T cell repertoires in COVID-19. Assay: immunoSEQ multiplex PCR; the TCRdb copy retains only in-frame clones and omits some. The sample lists under 200,000 clones; roughly 90% were seen once. Sequenced input: PBMCs or T cells enriched from blood (not recorded which). The receptors here all came from a woman in her forties or fifties who had recovered from COVID-19.

The chain combines TRBV5-1 with TRBJ2-7; 9 bases line up with TRBD1. V lost 1 base and J lost 5; bases outside the gene matches: 10. This CDR3 region has 16 residues. Per germline, CDR1 SGHRS and CDR2 YFSETQ. The CDR3 DNA sequence: TGCGCCAGCAGCTTGAGGCCCCGGGACAGGGAGCACGAGCAGTACTTC. Translated, it gives CASSLRPRDREHEQYF.

The chain links TRBV12-3 or TRBV12-4 to TRBJ1-2; D ambiguous. The CDR3 runs 13 residues. Trimming removed 7 bases from V and 6 bases from J, with 15 bases in between. The CDR3 loop reads CASTPSGMHGYTF. CDR3 DNA sequence: TGTGCCAGCACCCCCTCGGGGATGCATGGCTACACCTTC.

The genes are TRBV2 and TRBJ1-4, with D perhaps matching TRBD1 (5 bases). The CDR3 sequence is 14 residues long. Deletions cut 3 bases from V and 7 bases from J, with 12 bases between. The germline gives CDR1 SNHLY, CDR2 FYNNEI. The CDR3 bases are TGTGCCAGCAGTGAGTCCAGGGTTGTTGAAAAACTGTTTTTT. This encodes CASSESRVVEKLFF.

The rearrangement joins TRBV2 to TRBJ1-2, with TRBD1 as a possible D gene (5 bases). The germline V and J ends were trimmed by 9 bases and 4 bases, with 15 bases remaining between them. This CDR3 contains 13 residues. Germline loops: CDR1 SNHLY, CDR2 FYNNEI. The CDR3 DNA follows: TGTGCCAGTCTTCGAGAAGGGGCCTATGGCTACACCTTC. This codes for CASLREGAYGYTF.

The chain joins TRBV7-2 to TRBJ1-5; 7 bases line up with TRBD1. CDR1 is SGHTA and CDR2 is FQGNSA in the germline V gene. V lost 3 bases to trimming and J lost 0 bases; unmatched junction nucleotides: 5. There are 16 residues in the CDR3. For the CDR3, the DNA is TGTGCCAGCAGCTTCGAGGGGGCAGCTAGCAATCAGCCCCAGCATTTT. Translated: CASSFEGAASNQPQHF.

The CDR3 is CASSYGRGYQPQHF. CDR3 in DNA: TGTGCCAGCAGTTACGGGAGGGGGTATCAGCCCCAGCATTTT. The V gene is TRBV6-2 or TRBV6-3, the J gene TRBJ1-5; TRBD1 might be the D (6 bases). Deletions cut 2 bases from V and 5 bases from J, with 10 bases between. CDR1 and CDR2 from the germline V gene are MNHEY and SVGEGT. The CDR3 runs to 14 residues.

V gene TRBV14 combines with J gene TRBJ2-5; 8 bases line up with TRBD1. Germline CDR1 reads SGHDN; CDR2 reads FVKESK. The CDR3 spans 16 residues. V shed 0 bases, J shed 5 bases, and the junction held 8 bases outside the gene matches. CDR3 coding DNA: TGTGCCAGCAGCCAAGACTCAGGGGGCCCGAGGGAGACCCAGTACTTC. Protein: CASSQDSGGPRETQYF.

The V call is TRBV27, the J call TRBJ1-1; 7 nucleotides agree with TRBD1. From germline, CDR1 is MNHEY and CDR2 SMNVEV (reference sequence). The CDR3 has 14 residues. After removal of 5 bases from V and 3 bases from J, the junction contained 6 bases not matched to a gene. CDR3 region: CASSPIDRDTEAFF. The CDR3 nucleotides are TGTGCCAGCAGTCCGATCGACAGGGACACTGAAGCTTTCTTT.

The chain recombines TRBV6-2 or TRBV6-3 with TRBJ2-7; TRBD1 aligns across 8 bases. The CDR3 contains 15 residues. CDR1 is MNHEY, CDR2 SVGEGT, per germline. V lost 0 bases to trimming and J lost 6 bases; unmatched junction nucleotides: 7. The CDR3 is CASSYSGAGGREQYF. CDR3 bases: TGTGCCAGCAGTTACTCGGGTGCAGGGGGCCGCGAGCAGTACTTC.

This chain links TRBV27 with TRBJ1-2, with 7 bases lining up with TRBD1. V lost 3 bases to trimming and J lost 4 bases; unmatched junction nucleotides: 5. The CDR3 covers 14 residues. From germline, CDR1 is MNHEY and CDR2 SMNVEV (reference sequence). In DNA form, the CDR3 reads TGTGCCAGCAGTTTGAACAGGGGAGGCTATGGCTACACCTTC. Amino acids: CASSLNRGGYGYTF.

The gene calls are TRBV3-1 (or the pseudogene TRBV3-2) and TRBJ1-2; possibly TRBD1 for D (6 bases). This CDR3 has 12 residues. V dropped 7 bases and J dropped 13 bases, with 19 bases sitting between them. Germline assignment: CDR1 LGHDT and CDR2 YNNKEL (reference sequence). The DNA of the CDR3 is TGTGCCAGCACGCAACAGGGCTCCTCCATCACCTTC. Translation: CASTQQGSSITF.